A selection of T cell receptor beta chains follows, all from one sample in a study of T-cell memory formation after mild COVID-19. TCRdb called the 5' RACE reads again in MiXCR, with one record for every CDR3 protein. The data hold roughly 45,000 distinct CDR3 sequences, with roughly 27% observed a single time. Sample: PBMCs or a T cell subset sorted from them (not recorded which). Receptors were obtained from a man aged 18 to 29 who had mild COVID-19 (a few samples of this study predate the infection). Cell type and time point are not known. CDR3s include the opening cysteine and the closing phenylalanine or tryptophan. The D gene is left open where the match is weak. Only some rows state a clone size, as once, few, many or a class for expanded clones.

TRBD2	.	14	TRBV20-1	TRBJ2-3	CSAGDYRSTDTQYF	TGCAGTGCTGGGGACTACCGTAGCACAGATACGCAGTATTTT
.	.	14	TRBV18	TRBJ2-3	CASSTVRTTDTQYF	TGTGCCAGCTCAACGGTTCGGACGACAGATACGCAGTATTTT
.	.	12	TRBV6-5	TRBJ1-2	CASSDGPYGYTF	TGTGCCAGCAGTGACGGGCCTTATGGCTACACCTTC
TRBD1	many	11	TRBV20-1	TRBJ2-7	CSGGQGYEQYF	TGCAGTGGGGGACAGGGCTACGAGCAGTACTTC
.	.	15	TRBV4-3	TRBJ2-1	CASSPSGTTYNEQFF	TGCGCCAGCAGCCCCTCCGGAACGACCTACAATGAGCAGTTCTTC
.	.	15	TRBV27	TRBJ2-5	CASSKGYSGLETQYF	TGTGCCAGCAGTAAAGGATACTCGGGGCTTGAGACCCAGTACTTC
.	few	13	TRBV27	TRBJ1-1	CASSPRQNTEAFF	TGTGCCAGCAGTCCGCGACAAAACACTGAAGCTTTCTTT
.	.	16	TRBV2	TRBJ2-2	CASSEAEGGNTGELFF	TGTGCCAGCAGTGAAGCTGAGGGGGGGAACACCGGGGAGCTGTTTTTT
.	.	15	TRBV7-2	TRBJ1-2	CASSLVPQPNYGYTF	TGTGCCAGCAGCTTAGTGCCACAGCCTAACTATGGCTACACCTTC
TRBD1	.	15	TRBV4-3	TRBJ2-5	CASSQGTGYTETQYF	TGCGCCAGCAGCCAGGGGACAGGGTACACGGAGACCCAGTACTTC
TRBD2	.	16	TRBV5-4	TRBJ2-3	CASSLAVSGGTDTQYF	TGTGCCAGCAGCTTGGCCGTTAGCGGGGGGACAGATACGCAGTATTTT
TRBD2	few	16	TRBV9	TRBJ2-3	CASSSQRGANTDTQYF	TGTGCCAGCAGCTCTCAGCGGGGGGCGAACACAGATACGCAGTATTTT
.	.	12	TRBV19	TRBJ2-7	CASSIQGNEQYF	TGTGCCAGTAGTATCCAGGGGAACGAGCAGTACTTC
TRBD1	.	17	TRBV6-5	TRBJ1-2	CASSYGTGLSSNYGYTF	TGTGCCAGCAGTTACGGGACAGGATTATCATCTAACTATGGCTACACCTTC
TRBD2	few	14	TRBV18	TRBJ2-7	CASSPQGGVREQYF	TGTGCCAGCTCACCACAGGGAGGGGTTCGGGAGCAGTACTTC
.	few	18	TRBV9	TRBJ2-6	CASSVLRDSSSGANVLTF	TGTGCCAGCAGCGTCCTCCGGGACTCGAGCTCTGGGGCCAACGTCCTGACTTTC
TRBD2	.	14	TRBV27	TRBJ2-5	CASKIAGGIETQYF	TGTGCCAGCAAGATAGCGGGGGGCATAGAGACCCAGTACTTC
TRBD1	few	14	TRBV7-6	TRBJ2-1	CASSSGQAYNEQFF	TGTGCCAGCAGCTCGGGACAGGCCTACAATGAGCAGTTCTTC
.	few	15	TRBV5-6	TRBJ2-1	CASSFWQEPYNEQFF	TGTGCCAGCAGCTTTTGGCAAGAACCCTACAATGAGCAGTTCTTC
TRBD2	few	13	TRBV20-1	TRBJ2-2	CSARGLVSGELFF	TGCAGTGCTAGGGGACTAGTTTCCGGGGAGCTGTTTTTT
.	.	13	TRBV15	TRBJ2-5	CATSVDSTETQYF	TGTGCCACCAGCGTGGACAGTACGGAGACCCAGTACTTC
.	.	13	TRBV9	TRBJ1-1	CASSVVGDLEAFF	TGTGCCAGCAGCGTAGTGGGAGACCTTGAAGCTTTCTTT
TRBD1	.	15	TRBV9	TRBJ1-2	CASSAGGPTAMGYTF	TGTGCCAGCAGCGCAGGGGGCCCTACAGCTATGGGCTACACCTTC
.	.	14	TRBV30	TRBJ2-2	CAWSVLGYTGELFF	TGTGCCTGGAGTGTACTGGGCTACACCGGGGAGCTGTTTTTT
.	.	14	TRBV7-9	TRBJ2-2	CASYGRLDTGELFF	TGTGCCAGCTACGGGAGACTCGACACCGGGGAGCTGTTTTTT
.	.	17	TRBV4-1	TRBJ2-1	CASSQDKMDTRFNEQFF	TGCGCCAGCAGCCAAGATAAGATGGACACGAGATTCAATGAGCAGTTCTTC
.	.	12	TRBV4-3	TRBJ2-2	CASSQDDGELFF	TGCGCCAGCAGCCAAGACGACGGGGAGCTGTTTTTT
.	.	14	TRBV6-6	TRBJ1-4	CASSYWGRNEKLFF	TGTGCCAGCAGTTATTGGGGCAGAAATGAAAAACTGTTTTTT
TRBD1	.	12	TRBV7-9	TRBJ2-1	CASSWDSYEQFF	TGTGCCAGCAGCTGGGACAGCTATGAGCAGTTCTTC
.	.	13	TRBV4-1	TRBJ1-5	CASSQRLNQPQHF	TGCGCCAGCAGCCAAAGACTGAATCAGCCCCAGCATTTT
.	.	14	TRBV4-1	TRBJ2-2	CASSPRKDTGELFF	TGCGCCAGCAGCCCCCGGAAAGACACCGGGGAGCTGTTTTTT
.	.	15	TRBV20-1	TRBJ2-5	CSATFEGLSSETQYF	TGCAGTGCTACCTTCGAAGGGCTATCATCAGAGACCCAGTACTTC
.	.	14	TRBV3-1	TRBJ2-5	CASSQDLIPKTQYF	TGTGCCAGCAGCCAAGATCTTATCCCGAAGACCCAGTACTTC
TRBD2	few	15	TRBV27	TRBJ2-7	CASSPLVIGAGEQYF	TGTGCCAGCTCGCCCCTCGTCATCGGAGCGGGGGAGCAGTACTTC
TRBD1	.	15	TRBV19	TRBJ1-1	CASSAIQGMNTEAFF	TGTGCCAGTAGTGCCATACAGGGGATGAACACTGAAGCTTTCTTT
.	few	13	TRBV2	TRBJ1-6	CASLGQSLDLYHF	TGTGCCAGCCTTGGACAGTCTCTCGACCTGTACCACTTT
TRBD2	once	13	TRBV24-1	TRBJ2-1	CATSDLASGEQFF	TGTGCCACCAGTGATTTAGCTAGCGGTGAGCAGTTCTTC
.	few	15	TRBV28	TRBJ1-3	CASSLSSFSGNTIYF	TGTGCCAGCAGTTTATCCTCGTTTTCGGGAAACACCATATATTTT
.	many	13	TRBV24-1	TRBJ1-5	CATSPGWNQPQHF	TGTGCCACCAGTCCAGGTTGGAATCAGCCCCAGCATTTT
.	few	16	TRBV28	TRBJ2-1	CASSFAPGGRGNEQFF	TGTGCCAGCAGTTTCGCCCCGGGGGGCCGGGGAAATGAGCAGTTCTTC
TRBD2	few	15	TRBV11-2	TRBJ2-5	CASSLGTSGARTQYF	TGTGCCAGCAGCTTAGGAACTAGCGGGGCCCGGACCCAGTACTTC
.	.	13	TRBV5-5	TRBJ2-3	CASSQPSTDTQYF	TGTGCCAGCAGCCAGCCTAGCACAGATACGCAGTATTTT
.	.	13	TRBV5-4	TRBJ2-2	CASAGESTGELFF	TGTGCCAGCGCAGGGGAAAGCACCGGGGAGCTGTTTTTT
.	.	12	TRBV7-3	TRBJ2-2	CASSLSRGELFF	TGTGCCAGCAGTTTATCCCGTGGGGAGCTGTTTTTT
.	few	9	TRBV7-2	TRBJ1-1	CASSRPPFF	TGTGCCAGCAGCCGACCACCTTTCTTT
TRBD1	few	19	TRBV20-1	TRBJ1-5	CSARDAHPTGRKFYQPQHF	TGCAGTGCTAGAGACGCGCACCCGACAGGGCGCAAGTTTTATCAGCCCCAGCATTTT
.	few	13	TRBV4-3	TRBJ2-7	CASSQTRIYEQYF	TGCGCCAGCAGCCAAACCAGAATCTACGAGCAGTACTTC
TRBD1	few	14	TRBV12-3/TRBV12-4	TRBJ2-3	CASTDRGLTDTQYF	TGTGCCAGCACCGACAGGGGGCTCACAGATACGCAGTATTTT
.	few	16	TRBV10-3	TRBJ1-2	CAISEGDPGDFKGYTF	TGTGCCATCAGTGAGGGGGACCCAGGGGACTTTAAAGGCTACACCTTC
.	.	13	TRBV7-9	TRBJ1-1	CASSSGESTEAFF	TGTGCCAGCAGCTCAGGGGAGAGTACTGAAGCTTTCTTT
.	few	14	TRBV19	TRBJ2-2	CASSIGLATGELFF	TGTGCCAGTAGTATAGGTCTCGCCACCGGGGAGCTGTTTTTT
TRBD2	once	16	TRBV11-1	TRBJ2-3	CASSPRGRGGTDTQNF	TGTGCCAGCAGCCCCCGAGGGCGGGGGGGCACAGATACGCAGAATTTT
.	few	13	TRBV4-1	TRBJ2-1	CASSQVGGNEQFF	TGCGCCAGCAGCCAAGTTGGGGGGAATGAGCAGTTCTTC
.	.	12	TRBV9	TRBJ2-3	CASSVTGVEQYF	TGTGCCAGCAGCGTAACCGGGGTGGAGCAGTATTTT